A single sample is the source of the 32 T cell receptor beta chains below, sequenced in a study of Tregs in tolerant kidney transplant recipients. Here immunoSEQ multiplex PCR was the method, and the copy in TCRdb shows in-frame clones only, minus some. In the table there are 60,000 or so clones, approximately 83% of which are singletons. The source was Tregs from blood, collected before the transplant. These receptors were taken from a human donor who received a combined kidney and bone marrow transplant.

The genes are TRBV2 and TRBJ1-2, with 7 bases matching TRBD1. The CDR3 sequence is 14 residues long. CDR1 is SNHLY and CDR2 is FYNNEI in the germline V gene. V was pared by 6 bases and J by 4 bases, with 8 bases of the junction left unmatched. The CDR3 nucleotides read TGTGCCAGCAGACTAACAGGGGTTATCTATGGCTACACCTTC. Amino acids: CASRLTGVIYGYTF.

The V gene is TRBV4-2, the J gene TRBJ2-5, with 16 bases aligning to TRBD2. The J call may not be correct, given that the DNA end is closer to TRBJ2-7. The CDR3 is 20 residues long. CDR1 is LGHNA and CDR2 is YNFKEQ in the germline V gene. The CDR3 loop reads CASSQDYSAGTSGGDYEQYF. The CDR3 region has the DNA TGTGCCAGCAGCCAAGACTACTCAGCCGGGACTAGCGGGGGGGACTACGAGCAGTACTTC.

The V and J genes are TRBV29-1 and TRBJ2-1; 7 nucleotides align to TRBD2. There are 13 residues in the CDR3. Germline V gene sequence: CDR1 SQVTM, CDR2 ANQGSEA. Unmatched junction bases numbered 2, after V lost 4 bases and J lost 2 bases. The CDR3 DNA sequence: TGCAGCGTTGTGAGCGGGGCCTACAATGAGCAGTTCTTC. Translated: CSVVSGAYNEQFF.

V is TRBV7-9 and J is TRBJ2-1; the match to TRBD2 covers 14 bases. CDR1 and CDR2 (germline): SEHNR, FQNEAQ (reference sequence). Trimming cost V 5 bases and J 6 bases; bases outside gene matches: 12. CDR3 size: 18 residues. CDR3 DNA: TGTGCCAGCAGCCGAGGTGGGACTAGCGGGAGAGGGGGCAATGAGCAGTTCTTC. This encodes CASSRGGTSGRGGNEQFF.

This rearrangement joins TRBV20-1 to TRBJ2-7; possibly TRBD1 or TRBD2 for D (5 bases each). The CDR3 totals 11 residues. The germline V gene encodes CDR1 DFQATT and CDR2 SNEGSKA (reference sequence). Deletions cut 3 bases from V and 4 bases from J, with 7 bases between. The CDR3 DNA follows: TGCAGTGCTAGTTGGGGGTACGAGCAGTACTTC. It translates to CSASWGYEQYF.

The rearrangement links TRBV10-3 to TRBJ1-4; D is undetermined. The CDR3 extends over 13 amino acids. Germline loops: CDR1 ENHRY, CDR2 SYGVKD. V was cut by 4 bases and J by 5 bases, with 8 bases left in between. Here the CDR3 reads CAISGGKNEKLFF. The CDR3 DNA reads as TGTGCCATCAGTGGAGGGAAGAATGAAAAACTGTTTTTT.

This clone was seen just once. The rearrangement uses TRBV28 and TRBJ1-2; D not resolved. This CDR3 contains 15 residues. The germline CDR1 and CDR2 sequences are MDHEN and SYDVKM. Trimming removed 5 bases from V and 1 base from J, with 14 bases in between. CDR3: CASSPPGRVNYGYTF. CDR3 coding DNA: TGTGCCAGCAGTCCCCCCGGGCGGGTTAACTATGGCTACACCTTC.

The chain couples TRBV30 to TRBJ1-3, with D uncertain. The CDR3 covers 14 residues. Deletions cut 2 bases from V and 0 bases from J, with 8 bases between. The germline V gene has CDR1 GTSNPN and CDR2 SVGIG (reference sequence). The CDR3, as DNA: TGTGCCTGGAGTTCCACCGGCTCTGGAAACACCATATATTTT. Its protein product is CAWSSTGSGNTIYF.

The J gene is TRBJ2-5, the V gene TRBV28; 7 bases map to TRBD2. The DNA end lines up better with TRBJ2-7; the J call may be wrong. The germline gives CDR1 MDHEN, CDR2 SYDVKM. This CDR3 is 16 amino acids long. CDR3 region: CASSRAGLSSIYEQYF. The DNA for the CDR3 is TGTGCCAGCAGTCGCGCGGGACTATCGAGCATCTACGAGCAGTACTTC.

The rearrangement links TRBV18 to TRBJ2-2; 10 bases map to TRBD2. This CDR3 is built from 19 residues. The germline V gene has CDR1 KGHSH and CDR2 LQKENI. Trimming removed 4 bases from V and 5 bases from J; junction bases left unmatched: 16. The CDR3 region has the DNA TGTGCCAGCTCACGGTCTAGCGGGAGTCCCGCCTCGGGAACCGGGGAGCTGTTTTTT. This codes for CASSRSSGSPASGTGELFF.

Concerning this clone: This specimen includes other DNA sequences encoding the same CDR3. The chain links TRBV10-2 to TRBJ1-2; D is ambiguous. The CDR3 has 11 amino acids. Germline values: CDR1 WSHSY, CDR2 SAAADI. The ends were cut back, 3 bases at V and 4 bases at J, with 3 bases in the middle. The CDR3 DNA follows: TGCGCCAGCAGTGACGGCTATGGCTACACCTTC. Translating gives CASSDGYGYTF.

Concerning this clone itself: The sample carries other DNA sequences with the same CDR3. In DNA form, the CDR3 reads TGTGCCAGCAGGCCTGCTGGGGGACAGGGGGCCTATGGCTACACCTTC. Translation: CASRPAGGQGAYGYTF. V usage is TRBV28 and J usage is TRBJ1-2; 12 bases are a match to TRBD1. V was pared by 6 bases and J by 4 bases, with 9 bases of the junction left unmatched. The CDR3 is 16 residues long. Germline values: CDR1 MDHEN, CDR2 SYDVKM.

The chain recombines TRBV5-1 with TRBJ1-1, with D possibly being TRBD1 (5 bases). V shed 4 bases and J shed 0 bases, with 16 bases lying between them. Germline CDR1 reads SGHRS; CDR2 reads YFSETQ. The CDR3 consists of 16 residues. CDR3 nucleotides: TGCGCCAGCAGCGCCGGGGCCTACCGAATGAACACTGAAGCTTTCTTT. Translation gives CASSAGAYRMNTEAFF.

V and J are TRBV21-1 and TRBJ1-1. TRBV21-1 represents a pseudogene. This CDR3 is 11 amino acids long. CDR3 sequence: CASRGVTEAFF. In DNA, the CDR3 is TGTGCCAGCAGGGGGGTCACTGAAGCTTTCTTT.

The chain recombines TRBV20-1 with TRBJ2-7; perhaps D is TRBD1 or TRBD2 (5 bases each). The CDR3 loop spans 11 amino acids. Germline CDR1 and CDR2: DFQATT and SNEGSKA (reference sequence). The V end lost 6 bases, the J end lost 9 bases, and 15 bases lay between the germline ends. The CDR3 here is CSASRDLAQYF. In DNA, the CDR3 is TGCAGTGCCAGCCGGGACCTAGCGCAGTACTTC.

The genes are TRBV11-3 and TRBJ2-1, with TRBD2 matching over 16 bases. The germline V gene has CDR1 SGHNT and CDR2 YENEEA. The CDR3 runs 17 residues. V lost 5 bases and J lost 8; bases outside the gene matches: 9. CDR3 region: CASSPGTSGGAVDEQFF. CDR3 sequence (DNA): TGTGCCAGCAGCCCGGGGACTAGCGGGGGGGCCGTTGATGAGCAGTTCTTC.

The CDR3, as DNA: TGTGCCAGCAGCCCCCTTGGTCCGTCCGAGCTAGTCTATGGCTACACCTTC. This sequence encodes CASSPLGPSELVYGYTF. The chain links TRBV5-4 to TRBJ1-2, with D uncertain. Germline CDR1 and CDR2: SGHNT and YYREEE (reference sequence). V was shortened by 4 bases and J by 4 bases, with 23 bases between the two germline ends. The CDR3 has 17 residues.

J is TRBJ2-5 and V is TRBV6-6; D is unresolved. Per germline, CDR1 MNHNY and CDR2 SVGAGI (reference sequence). Trimming stripped 6 bases from V and 4 bases from J, with 12 bases between. This CDR3 spans 13 amino acids. The CDR3 region has the DNA TGTGCCAGCAGCCCCGGTATAAGAGAGACCCAGTACTTC. As protein: CASSPGIRETQYF.

The rearrangement joins TRBV27 to TRBJ1-5; maybe TRBD1 (6 bases). V lost 5 bases and J 4 bases, leaving 21 bases between the germline ends. Germline-derived CDR1 and CDR2 are MNHEY and SMNVEV (reference sequence). The CDR3 covers 17 residues. The CDR3 loop is CASSHSGGWGQNQPQHF. The CDR3 coding sequence is TGTGCCAGCAGTCACTCAGGTGGGTGGGGACAAAATCAGCCCCAGCATTTT.

V is TRBV19 and J is TRBJ1-1; 8 nucleotides line up with TRBD1. The CDR3 is made up of 16 amino acids. V lost 3 bases to trimming and J lost 0 bases; unmatched junction nucleotides: 6. Germline CDR1 reads LNHDA; CDR2 reads SQIVND (reference sequence). The CDR3 here is CASSIAGQAMNTEAFF. For the CDR3, the DNA is TGTGCCAGTAGTATTGCGGGACAGGCTATGAACACTGAAGCTTTCTTT.

In its sample, this clone was seen a few times. The chain links TRBV19 to TRBJ1-2; perhaps TRBD1 as D (6 bases). Germline lookup yields CDR1 LNHDA and CDR2 SQIVND (reference sequence). CDR3 size: 15 residues. Between the trimmed V and J ends, which lost 10 bases and 3 bases, there was a span of 21 bases. The chain's CDR3 is CATSRDGGAYYGYTF. DNA of the CDR3: TGTGCCACCTCGCGGGACGGGGGCGCTTACTATGGCTACACCTTC.

This chain joins TRBV11-2 and TRBJ2-7; 7 positions match TRBD1. Germline trimming cut 1 base from V and 6 bases from J; bases unmatched to any gene: 9. The CDR3 totals 15 residues. The V gene's germline CDR1 is SGHAT and CDR2 FQNNGV. This CDR3 reads CASSLVGQIGAEQYF. The CDR3 DNA is TGTGCCAGCAGCTTAGTGGGACAGATAGGAGCCGAGCAGTACTTC. Drawing the rest from reference TRBV11-2 and TRBJ2-7, the complete variable domain is EAGVAQSPRYKIIEKRQSVAFWCNPISGHATLYWYQQILGQGPKLLIQFQNNGVVDDSQLPKDRFSAERLKGVDSTLKIQPAKLEDSAVYLCASSLVGQIGAEQYFGPGTRLTVT.

The chain joins TRBV6-1 to TRBJ1-2, with 10 positions matching TRBD1. The CDR3 loop spans 15 amino acids. In germline, CDR1 is MNHNS, CDR2 SASEGT. After removal of 4 bases from V and 7 bases from J, the junction contained 9 bases not matched to a gene. The chain's CDR3 is CASSAYLTGGGGYTF. CDR3 bases: TGTGCCAGCAGTGCCTATCTGACAGGGGGCGGTGGCTACACCTTC.

The chain employs TRBV27 and TRBJ2-1, with 10 bases lining up with TRBD1. Germline CDR1 is MNHEY and CDR2 is SMNVEV (reference sequence). V shed 6 bases, J shed 5 bases, and the junction held 7 bases outside the gene matches. The CDR3 runs to 15 residues. CDR3 DNA: TGTGCCAGCAGCGAGGACAGGGGGAGGAACAATGAGCAGTTCTTC. Its protein product is CASSEDRGRNNEQFF.

The chain links TRBV7-9 to TRBJ2-3; D perhaps matches TRBD2 (6 bases). Germline CDR1 is SEHNR and CDR2 is FQNEAQ (reference sequence). CDR3 length equals 17 residues. V lost 6 bases to trimming and J lost 3 bases, with 22 bases between them. CDR3 bases: TGTGCCAGCAGACTAACAGCGGACTTGGGGGGTACAGATACGCAGTATTTT. Translation gives CASRLTADLGGTDTQYF. The variable domain in full, with the rest retrieved from reference TRBV7-9 and TRBJ2-3, is DTGVSQNPRHKITKRGQNVTFRCDPISEHNRLYWYRQTLGQGPEFLTYFQNEAQLEKSRLLSDRFSAERPKGSFSTLEIQRTEQGDSAMYLCASRLTADLGGTDTQYFGPGTRLTVL.

The chain employs TRBV6-5 and TRBJ2-2; possibly TRBD2 for D (5 bases). The CDR3 is 16 residues long. CDR1 is MNHEY, CDR2 SVGAGI, per germline. V was clipped by 0 bases and J by 0 bases, with 8 bases between them. CDR3 in DNA: TGTGCCAGCAGTTACTCTCCGGGAACGAACACCGGGGAGCTGTTTTTT. It yields the protein CASSYSPGTNTGELFF.

This chain connects TRBV4-3 to TRBJ2-7; 10 bases line up with TRBD2. Germline CDR1 and CDR2: LGHNA and YSLEER. The CDR3 runs 17 residues. V shed 4 bases and J 6 bases; nucleotides not matched to a gene: 15. In DNA form, the CDR3 reads TGCGCCAGCAGCCCCGGGGTGGGTAGCGGGAGGTTGTCCGAGCAGTACTTC. This sequence encodes CASSPGVGSGRLSEQYF.

The chain carries TRBV5-1 and TRBJ2-1; 9 positions match TRBD1. Looked up from germline, CDR1 is SGHRS and CDR2 is YFSETQ. Losses at the gene ends were 7 bases for V and 7 bases for J; bases not matched to a gene: 9. The CDR3 extends over 14 amino acids. The CDR3 region has the DNA TGCGCCAGCCAGGGACAGGGTCTAGGAAATGAGCAGTTCTTC. Translating it yields CASQGQGLGNEQFF.

The V and J genes are TRBV15 and TRBJ2-1; D not resolved. The CDR3 sequence is 13 residues long. The V end lost 1 base, the J end lost 7 bases, and 8 bases lay between the germline ends. The germline CDR1 and CDR2 sequences are LNHNV and YYDKDF (reference sequence). For the CDR3, the DNA is TGTGCCACCAGCAGAGTGGGGTGGAATGAGCAGTTCTTC. This codes for CATSRVGWNEQFF.

The rearrangement links TRBV7-2 to TRBJ1-3; D is possibly TRBD1 (6 bases). Germline values: CDR1 SGHTA, CDR2 FQGNSA. This CDR3 has 14 amino acids. Trimming removed 5 bases from V and 4 bases from J, with 12 bases in between. DNA for the CDR3: TGTGCCAGCAGCCTAGGGGGGCCGGGAAACACCATATATTTT. Translated, it gives CASSLGGPGNTIYF.

Concerning this clone: The same CDR3 also results from other DNA sequences found in this sample. The chain recombines TRBV11-3 with TRBJ2-2; a weak D match, TRBD1 (7 bases). The germline V gene has CDR1 SGHNT and CDR2 YENEEA. Trimming removed 1 base from V and 3 bases from J, with 15 bases in between. This CDR3 is built from 17 residues. The CDR3 DNA reads as TGTGCCAGCAGCTTAGTGTCGTTCAGGGGGGACACCGGGGAGCTGTTTTTT. Encoded protein: CASSLVSFRGDTGELFF.

V and J are TRBV28 and TRBJ2-7; D remains ambiguous. V shed 7 bases and J shed 3 bases, with 10 bases lying between them. The germline V gene encodes CDR1 MDHEN and CDR2 SYDVKM. This CDR3 has 12 residues. CDR3 nucleotides: TGTGCCAGCATAGGGCCGCTCTACGAGCAGTACTTC. Its translation is CASIGPLYEQYF.